These 28 T cell receptor beta chains originate from one sample sequenced in a study of blood T cell repertoires in COVID-19. Clones were read by immunoSEQ multiplex PCR, and TCRdb kept only the in-frame ones, dropping some. The sample yields 300,000 to 350,000 clones, roughly 86% seen once. Input material: peripheral blood. The receptors were sampled from a man aged 25-45 years with COVID-19, enrolled during active disease.

This clone has a single count. V is TRBV5-6 and J is TRBJ1-3; TRBD1 might be the D (6 bases). Between the trimmed V and J ends, which lost 3 bases and 4 bases, there was a span of 11 bases. Germline CDR1 is SGHDT and CDR2 is YYEEEE. The length of the CDR3 is 14 residues. Here the CDR3 reads CASSSIGGGNTIYF. The CDR3 DNA reads TGTGCCAGCAGCTCGATAGGGGGAGGAAACACCATATATTTT.

The chain combines TRBV29-1 with TRBJ2-6; a possible D gene is TRBD1 (5 bases). V dropped 3 bases and J dropped 7 bases, with 13 bases sitting between them. This CDR3 is built from 14 residues. Per the germline V gene, CDR1 is SQVTM and CDR2 is ANQGSEA. CDR3 bases: TGCAGCGTTGAGCCCCAGGGTGCAGCCAACGTCCTGACTTTC. Residues: CSVEPQGAANVLTF.

The chain carries TRBV30 and TRBJ2-2, with 9 bases that match TRBD1. The germline V gene encodes CDR1 GTSNPN and CDR2 SVGIG (reference sequence). The CDR3 loop spans 14 amino acids. Trimming took 4 bases from V and 5 from J; bases not matched to a gene: 5. In DNA, the CDR3 is TGTGCCTGGAACCAACAGGGGGCGACCGGGGAGCTGTTTTTT. Translating it yields CAWNQQGATGELFF.

The chain recombines TRBV5-1 with TRBJ2-7; 7 nucleotides agree with TRBD1. The CDR3 length is 14 residues. The germline CDR1 and CDR2 sequences are SGHRS and YFSETQ. Losses at the gene ends were 4 bases for V and 3 bases for J; bases not matched to a gene: 7. CDR3 amino acids: CASSPGTVYYEQYF. CDR3 nucleotides: TGCGCCAGCAGCCCAGGGACAGTCTACTACGAGCAGTACTTC.

J is TRBJ2-6 and V is TRBV27; the D gene is possibly TRBD2 (7 bases). This CDR3 contains 21 residues. The germline V gene has CDR1 MNHEY and CDR2 SMNVEV (reference sequence). V lost 3 bases to trimming and J lost 0 bases, with 24 bases between them. The CDR3 DNA reads as TGTGCCAGCAGTTTGAATCCAGGGAGGGGGACCTTCCTCTCTGGGGCCAACGTCCTGACTTTC. It yields the protein CASSLNPGRGTFLSGANVLTF.

This clone came up once. The genes are TRBV10-3 and TRBJ2-2; 10 positions agree with TRBD1. Germline V gene data show CDR1 as ENHRY and CDR2 as SYGVKD. The ends lost 3 bases at V and 3 bases at J; junction bases unmatched: 7. The CDR3 contains 17 residues. CDR3 in amino acids: CAISDKGTGVDTGELFF. The CDR3 DNA reads TGTGCCATCAGTGACAAGGGGACAGGGGTCGACACCGGGGAGCTGTTTTTT.

The CDR3 sequence is CAISEQQGILNEKLFF. CDR3 in DNA: TGTGCCATCAGTGAGCAACAGGGGATACTAAATGAAAAACTGTTTTTT. J is TRBJ1-4 and V is TRBV10-3, with 7 bases identical to TRBD1. With V trimmed by 2 bases and J by 5 bases, 8 bases remained unmatched. Per germline, CDR1 ENHRY and CDR2 SYGVKD. The CDR3 loop spans 16 amino acids.

CDR3 in amino acids: CASSGGRGNSPLHF. The CDR3 coding sequence is TGTGCCAGCAGTGGAGGCAGGGGCAATTCACCCCTCCACTTT. The rearrangement joins TRBV2 to TRBJ1-6, with D tentatively TRBD1 (6 bases). CDR1 and CDR2 from the germline V gene are SNHLY and FYNNEI. Trimming pared 4 bases from V and 7 bases from J, leaving 11 bases between. The CDR3 totals 14 residues.

This rearrangement joins TRBV6-5 to TRBJ1-2, with a weak D call TRBD1 (5 bases). V was shortened by 2 bases and J by 8 bases, with 12 bases between the two germline ends. The CDR3 is made up of 13 amino acids. From germline, CDR1 is MNHEY and CDR2 SVGAGI. The CDR3 sequence: CASSYGGVLGYTF. CDR3 nucleotides: TGTGCCAGCAGTTACGGAGGGGTTTTAGGCTACACCTTC.

The DNA of the CDR3 is TGTGCCAGCAGCCCCATTAACACTGAAGCTTTCTTT. The encoded protein is CASSPINTEAFF. This chain uses TRBV6-2 or TRBV6-3 with TRBJ1-1; the D is unclear. CDR1 and CDR2 from the germline V gene are MNHEY and SVGEGT. The CDR3 is 12 residues long. V was trimmed by 6 bases and J by 2 bases, leaving 7 bases between them.

The chain has TRBV10-3 and TRBJ1-1; the match to TRBD1 covers 10 bases. The trim removed 2 bases at V and 10 bases at J, leaving 7 bases unmatched. Per germline, CDR1 ENHRY and CDR2 SYGVKD. The CDR3 loop spans 14 amino acids. The DNA for the CDR3 is TGTGCCATCAGTGAGCGACAGGGGGCGGGGGGAGCTTTCTTT. It encodes CAISERQGAGGAFF.

V is TRBV3-1 (or the pseudogene TRBV3-2) and J is TRBJ1-4; the D gene is possibly TRBD1 (6 bases). V shed 5 bases and J shed 13 bases, with 14 bases lying between them. The CDR3 extends over 12 amino acids. The germline V gene has CDR1 LGHDT and CDR2 YNNKEL (reference sequence). DNA of the CDR3: TGTGCCAGCAGCTCAAGCAGGGGCTTACTGTTTTTT. Amino acid sequence: CASSSSRGLLFF.

The chain employs TRBV5-8 and TRBJ2-3, with 10 positions matching TRBD1. The CDR3 covers 16 residues. V lost 4 bases to trimming and J lost 3 bases; unmatched junction nucleotides: 8. CDR1 and CDR2 from the germline V gene are SGHTS and YDEGEE. This CDR3 is CASSGEDRGGTDTQYF. CDR3 DNA sequence: TGTGCCAGCAGCGGCGAGGACAGGGGGGGTACAGATACGCAGTATTTT.

The chain has TRBV28 and TRBJ1-5, with 10 bases aligning to TRBD1. With V trimmed by 5 bases and J by 3 bases, 10 bases remained unmatched. The CDR3 is made up of 17 amino acids. Germline CDR1 and CDR2: MDHEN and SYDVKM. CDR3 sequence: CASSPYGTGVHNQPQHF. The CDR3 DNA reads as TGTGCCAGCAGTCCTTACGGGACAGGGGTTCACAATCAGCCCCAGCATTTT.

In its sample, this clone was seen once. V and J are TRBV7-9 and TRBJ2-5; possible D gene TRBD1, 6 bases. The V and J ends lost 3 bases and 5 bases respectively, with 22 bases between them. CDR3 length equals 17 residues. Germline V gene data show CDR1 as SEHNR and CDR2 as FQNEAQ (reference sequence). Here the CDR3 DNA reads TGTGCCAGCAGCTTTGCCCTCGGCGTTGGGGGCGGTGAGACCCAGTACTTC. Its translation is CASSFALGVGGGETQYF.

The table lists this clone with a count of one. V usage is TRBV4-1 and J usage is TRBJ2-2; no firm D call. Germline assignment: CDR1 MGHRA and CDR2 YSYEKL. The CDR3 runs to 12 residues. V was shortened by 4 bases and J by 3 bases, with 3 bases between the two germline ends. CDR3 loop: CASSPYTGELFF. The CDR3 DNA sequence: TGCGCCAGCAGCCCCTACACCGGGGAGCTGTTTTTT.

The V gene is TRBV19, the J gene TRBJ1-5, with TRBD1 identical over 7 bases. This CDR3 region has 14 residues. V lost 3 bases and J lost 6; bases outside the gene matches: 5. The germline CDR1 and CDR2 sequences are LNHDA and SQIVND (reference sequence). As DNA, the CDR3 is TGTGCCAGTAGTATGAGGCAGGGGGTTCAGCCCCAGCATTTT. This codes for CASSMRQGVQPQHF.

The J gene is TRBJ2-7, the V gene TRBV5-8, with 10 bases that match TRBD1. Germline CDR1 reads SGHTS; CDR2 reads YDEGEE. J was trimmed by 1 base and V by 4 bases; bases with no gene match: 5. This CDR3 has 15 residues. The DNA for the CDR3 is TGTGCCAGCAGCGCCGGGACAGGGGTATCCTACGAGCAGTACTTC. Protein product: CASSAGTGVSYEQYF.

The chain combines TRBV6-2 or TRBV6-3 with TRBJ2-5, with a possible D match to TRBD2 (5 bases). Germline CDR1 MNHEY, CDR2 SVGEGT. The CDR3 runs to 20 residues. The ends were cut back, 4 bases at V and 1 base at J, with 28 bases in the middle. This CDR3 reads CASSFDAFIRGPRIQETQYF. The CDR3 DNA reads TGTGCCAGCAGTTTCGATGCGTTCATACGCGGGCCGAGAATCCAAGAGACCCAGTACTTC.

This clone showed up just a few times. CDR3 sequence (DNA): TGTGCCAGCAGCCCCACCACAGGGACCTACGAGCAGTACTTC. Translation gives CASSPTTGTYEQYF. The V and J genes are TRBV7-8 and TRBJ2-7, with TRBD1 as a possible D gene (6 bases). The V end was cut by 5 bases, the J end by 2 bases, with 13 bases between. Germline V gene lookup returns CDR1 SGHVS and CDR2 FQNEAQ. The CDR3 loop spans 14 amino acids.

The genes are TRBV6-5 and TRBJ2-1, with 9 bases matching TRBD2. The CDR3 loop spans 14 amino acids. Germline values: CDR1 MNHEY, CDR2 SVGAGI. V lost 6 bases, J lost 10 bases, and 10 bases stayed unmatched. Here the CDR3 DNA reads TGTGCCAGCAGCTATTTAGCGGGAGCAAAGGAGCAGTTCTTC. Encoded protein: CASSYLAGAKEQFF.

The CDR3 loop reads CASSSSGGYTGELFF. The CDR3 DNA reads TGCGCCAGCAGTTCCAGCGGGGGATACACCGGGGAGCTGTTTTTT. The genes are TRBV5-1 and TRBJ2-2; the match to TRBD2 covers 8 bases. V lost 5 bases, J lost 3 bases, and 6 bases stayed unmatched. The CDR3 is 15 amino acids. CDR1 and CDR2 from the germline V gene are SGHRS and YFSETQ.

This clone was found a few times. The rearrangement links TRBV19 to TRBJ1-1; D might be TRBD1 (5 bases). Germline V gene sequence: CDR1 LNHDA, CDR2 SQIVND (reference sequence). This CDR3 region has 13 residues. V lost 1 base, J lost 7 bases, and 10 bases lay in between. The CDR3 sequence: CASSIGQIGEAFF. The CDR3 nucleotides read TGTGCCAGTAGTATAGGACAGATAGGTGAAGCTTTCTTT.

Worth noting for this clone: Sequence at one end of the junction differs from germline and may be a read error. The rearrangement joins TRBV5-8 to TRBJ2-1; 7 nucleotides line up with TRBD2. The CDR3 length is 16 residues. Germline CDR1 reads SGHTS; CDR2 reads YDEGEE. In DNA form, the CDR3 reads TGTGCCAGCAGTTTGGACGGGAGGAGCTCCTACAATGAGCAGTTCTTC. It encodes CASSLDGRSSYNEQFF.

The chain is built from TRBV4-3 and TRBJ2-7; D is unresolved. CDR1 and CDR2 (germline): LGHNA, YSLEER. With 0 bases removed from V and 1 base from J, the gap between germline ends came to 10 bases. This CDR3 is 15 amino acids long. The CDR3 loop is CASSQDITPSYEQYF. CDR3 bases: TGCGCCAGCAGCCAAGATATCACACCTTCCTACGAGCAGTACTTC.

The chain employs TRBV5-1 and TRBJ2-2, with 8 bases aligning to TRBD1. Losses at the gene ends were 4 bases for V and 5 bases for J; bases not matched to a gene: 10. Per germline, CDR1 SGHRS and CDR2 YFSETQ. The CDR3 loop spans 16 amino acids. CDR3 nucleotide sequence: TGCGCCAGCAGCCTGGCCGGGACAGGAAGGACCGGGGAGCTGTTTTTT. This sequence encodes CASSLAGTGRTGELFF.

This rearrangement joins TRBV7-9 to TRBJ2-2; weak D call: TRBD2 (5 bases). Trimming shortened V by 8 bases and J by 6 bases, and 10 bases separated the two germline ends. Per the germline V gene, CDR1 is SEHNR and CDR2 is FQNEAQ (reference sequence). The CDR3 covers 12 residues. The CDR3 DNA follows: TGTGCCAGCTCAGAGGGCTCCGGGGAGCTGTTTTTT. It specifies CASSEGSGELFF.

The chain joins TRBV29-1 to TRBJ1-1; D gene unclear. V was trimmed by 0 bases and J by 0 bases, leaving 8 bases between them. Germline V gives CDR1 SQVTM, CDR2 ANQGSEA. The CDR3 has 14 residues. CDR3 DNA sequence: TGCAGCGTTGAAGAGGCCAGGATGAACACTGAAGCTTTCTTT. Its translation is CSVEEARMNTEAFF.